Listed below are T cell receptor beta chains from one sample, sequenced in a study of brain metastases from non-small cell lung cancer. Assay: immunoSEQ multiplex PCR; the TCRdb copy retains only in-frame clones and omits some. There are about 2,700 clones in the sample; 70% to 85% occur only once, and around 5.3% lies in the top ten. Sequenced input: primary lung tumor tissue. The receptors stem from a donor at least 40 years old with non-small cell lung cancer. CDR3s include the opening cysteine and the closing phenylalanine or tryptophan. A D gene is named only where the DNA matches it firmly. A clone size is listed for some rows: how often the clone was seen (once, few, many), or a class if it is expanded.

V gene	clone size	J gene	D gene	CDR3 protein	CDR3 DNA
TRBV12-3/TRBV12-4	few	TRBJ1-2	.	CASSPSTANGYTF	TGTGCCAGCAGTCCCTCGACGGCTAATGGCTACACCTTC
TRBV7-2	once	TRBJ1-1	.	CASSLNTNTEAFF	TGTGCCAGCAGCTTGAATACGAACACTGAAGCTTTCTTT
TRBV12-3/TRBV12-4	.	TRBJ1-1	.	CASGRPNTEAFF	TGTGCCAGTGGACGGCCGAACACTGAAGCTTTCTTT
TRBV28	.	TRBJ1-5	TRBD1	CASREGAGQPQHF	TGTGCCAGCCGAGAGGGGGCGGGACAGCCCCAGCATTTT
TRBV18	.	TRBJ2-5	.	CASSPPNQQETQYF	TGTGCCAGCTCACCACCCAACCAGCAAGAGACCCAGTACTTC
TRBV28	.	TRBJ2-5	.	CASSFQARAEETQYF	TGTGCCAGCAGTTTCCAGGCCCGCGCGGAAGAGACCCAGTACTTC
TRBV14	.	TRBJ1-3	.	CASSQGPVVSGNTIYF	TGTGCCAGCAGCCAAGGGCCCGTTGTCTCTGGAAACACCATATATTTT
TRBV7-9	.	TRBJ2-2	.	CASSHAGPYSVGELFF	TGTGCCAGCAGCCACGCGGGTCCCTATAGTGTCGGGGAGCTGTTTTTT
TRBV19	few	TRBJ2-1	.	CASSPGVGFDEQFF	TGTGCCAGTAGTCCGGGGGTGGGGTTTGATGAGCAGTTCTTC
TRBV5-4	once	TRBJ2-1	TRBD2	CASSLTLADFYNEQFF	TGTGCCAGCAGCTTGACACTAGCGGACTTCTACAATGAGCAGTTCTTC
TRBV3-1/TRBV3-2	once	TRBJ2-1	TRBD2	CASSPTSGGWDEQFF	TGTGCCAGCAGCCCCACTAGCGGGGGATGGGATGAGCAGTTCTTC
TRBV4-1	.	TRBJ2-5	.	CASSQELVPETQYF	TGCGCCAGCAGCCAAGAACTAGTCCCGGAGACCCAGTACTTC
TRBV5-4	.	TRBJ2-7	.	CASSSLGSSYEQYF	TGTGCCAGCAGCTCCTTGGGGAGCTCCTACGAGCAGTACTTC
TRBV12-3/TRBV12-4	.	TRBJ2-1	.	CASSLSNNEQFF	TGTGCCAGCAGTTTAAGCAACAATGAGCAGTTCTTC
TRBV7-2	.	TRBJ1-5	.	CASSFLQGGQPQHF	TGTGCCAGCAGCTTTCTACAAGGGGGTCAGCCCCAGCATTTT